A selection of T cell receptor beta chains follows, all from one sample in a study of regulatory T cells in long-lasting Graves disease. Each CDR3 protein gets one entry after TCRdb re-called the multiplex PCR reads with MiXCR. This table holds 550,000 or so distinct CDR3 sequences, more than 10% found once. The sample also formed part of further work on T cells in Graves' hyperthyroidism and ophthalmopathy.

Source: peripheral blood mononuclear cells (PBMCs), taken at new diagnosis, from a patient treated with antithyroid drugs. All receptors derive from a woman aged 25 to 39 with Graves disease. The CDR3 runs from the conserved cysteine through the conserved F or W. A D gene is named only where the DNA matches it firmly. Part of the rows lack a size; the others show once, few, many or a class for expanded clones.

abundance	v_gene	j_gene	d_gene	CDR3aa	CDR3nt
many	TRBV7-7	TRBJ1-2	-	CASSSRRVNYGYTF	TGTGCCAGCAGCTCGAGACGGGTCAACTATGGCTACACCTTC
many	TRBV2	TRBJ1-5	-	CASSVEVQPQHF	TGTGCCAGCAGTGTAGAGGTGCAGCCCCAGCATTTT
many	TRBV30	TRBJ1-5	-	CAWSGPGQGNQPQHF	TGTGCCTGGAGTGGGCCAGGGCAGGGCAATCAGCCCCAGCATTTT
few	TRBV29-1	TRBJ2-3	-	CSALGPLRRTQYF	TGCAGCGCCCTAGGACCCCTTAGGAGGACGCAGTATTTT
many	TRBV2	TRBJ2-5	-	CATKGPREPQETQYF	TGTGCCACCAAAGGCCCCCGGGAGCCGCAAGAGACCCAGTACTTC
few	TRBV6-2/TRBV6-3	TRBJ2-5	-	CASRDRQRLQETQYF	TGTGCCAGCAGGGACCGACAACGGCTCCAAGAGACCCAGTACTTC
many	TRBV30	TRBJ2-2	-	CAWKTGGWNTGELFF	TGTGCCTGGAAAACCGGGGGATGGAACACCGGGGAGCTGTTTTTT
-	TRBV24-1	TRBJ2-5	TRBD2	CATSAPGGARTSGHQETQYF	TGTGCCACCAGTGCCCCAGGCGGGGCTAGGACTAGCGGACACCAAGAGACCCAGTACTTC
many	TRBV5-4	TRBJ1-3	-	CASSLAESSGNTIYF	TGTGCCAGCAGCTTGGCAGAAAGCTCTGGAAACACCATATATTTT
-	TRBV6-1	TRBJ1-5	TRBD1	CASTRDRSSNQPQHF	TGTGCCAGCACTCGGGACAGGAGTAGCAATCAGCCCCAGCATTTT
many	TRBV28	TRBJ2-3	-	CASSLPRGWTDTQYF	TGTGCCAGCAGTTTACCACGGGGGTGGACAGATACGCAGTATTTT
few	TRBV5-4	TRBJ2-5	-	CASSLDIATYKYF	TGTGCCAGCAGCTTGGATATCGCTACCTATAAGTACTTC
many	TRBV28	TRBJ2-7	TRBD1	CASSQPTGVSHEQYF	TGTGCCAGCAGCCAACCGACAGGGGTCTCCCACGAGCAGTACTTC
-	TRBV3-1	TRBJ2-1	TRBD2	CASRPGGGEQFF	TGTGCCAGCAGACCGGGGGGGGGTGAGCAGTTCTTC
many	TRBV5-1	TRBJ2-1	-	CASSFSGDNEQFF	TGCGCCAGCAGCTTCTCAGGGGACAATGAGCAGTTCTTC
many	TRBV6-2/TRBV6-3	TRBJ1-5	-	CASSSPGGNQPQHF	TGTGCCAGCAGTTCCCCGGGAGGCAATCAGCCCCAGCATTTT
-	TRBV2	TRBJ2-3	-	CASRRSRGYADTQYF	TGTGCCAGCAGACGTTCCAGGGGTTACGCAGATACGCAGTATTTT
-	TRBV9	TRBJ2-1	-	CASSVPGIDEQFF	TGTGCCAGCAGCGTCCCGGGCATCGATGAGCAGTTCTTC
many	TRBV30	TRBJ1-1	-	CAWSHTPALRAFF	TGTGCCTGGAGCCATACCCCGGCGCTGCGGGCTTTCTTT
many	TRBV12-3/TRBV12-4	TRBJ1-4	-	CASSERWRVNEKLFF	TGTGCCAGCAGTGAGCGATGGCGGGTTAATGAAAAACTGTTTTTT
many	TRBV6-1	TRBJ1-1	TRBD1	CASRDTGGGTEAFF	TGTGCCAGCAGGGACACAGGGGGTGGCACTGAAGCTTTCTTT
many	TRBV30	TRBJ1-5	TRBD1	CAWSGTGVVGNQPQHF	TGTGCCTGGAGTGGGACAGGGGTCGTGGGCAATCAGCCCCAGCATTTT
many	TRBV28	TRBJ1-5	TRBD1	CASTPSGTGDQPQHF	TGTGCCAGCACCCCCTCCGGGACAGGGGATCAGCCCCAGCATTTT
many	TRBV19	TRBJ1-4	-	CASSFRDSPLTNEKLFF	TGTGCCAGTAGTTTCCGGGACTCCCCCCTAACTAATGAAAAACTGTTTTTT
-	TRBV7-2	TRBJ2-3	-	CASSSFRTDTQYF	TGTGCCAGCAGCTCCTTTCGGACAGATACGCAGTATTTT
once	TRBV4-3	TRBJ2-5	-	CASSQDADNGFDDQYF	TGCGCCAGCAGCCAAGATGCGGACAATGGGTTTGATGACCAGTACTTC
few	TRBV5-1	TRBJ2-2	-	CASAWEKANTGELFF	TGCGCCAGCGCTTGGGAGAAAGCGAACACCGGGGAGCTGTTTTTT
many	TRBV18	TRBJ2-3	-	CASSPKTFYHTDTQYF	TGTGCCAGCTCACCTAAGACCTTCTACCACACAGATACGCAGTATTTT
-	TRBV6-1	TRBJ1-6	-	CASSSGWGHSPLHF	TGTGCCAGCAGCTCCGGTTGGGGGCATTCACCCCTCCACTTT
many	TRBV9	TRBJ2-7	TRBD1	CASSVSSGQGYEQYF	TGTGCCAGCAGCGTATCTTCGGGACAGGGCTACGAGCAGTACTTC
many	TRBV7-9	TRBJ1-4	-	CASSFLEQENEKLFF	TGTGCCAGCAGCTTTTTGGAACAGGAGAATGAAAAACTGTTTTTT
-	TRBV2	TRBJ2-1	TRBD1	CATSDPGTGGHEQFF	TGTGCCACCAGTGATCCCGGGACAGGGGGGCATGAGCAGTTCTTC
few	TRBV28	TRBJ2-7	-	CASSLLARLYEQYF	TGTGCCAGCAGTTTATTAGCTCGGTTATACGAGCAGTACTTC
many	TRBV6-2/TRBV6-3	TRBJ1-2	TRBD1	CASSEGQGVDGYTF	TGTGCCAGCAGTGAAGGACAGGGCGTAGATGGCTACACCTTC
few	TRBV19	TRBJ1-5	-	CASSPPSSSNQPQHF	TGTGCCAGTAGTCCCCCGTCCTCCAGCAATCAGCCCCAGCATTTT
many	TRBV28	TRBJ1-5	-	CASSFRGGYQPQHF	TGTGCCAGCAGTTTCCGGGGGGGGTATCAGCCCCAGCATTTT
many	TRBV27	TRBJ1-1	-	CAVGLGVTEAFF	TGTGCCGTCGGGTTAGGGGTCACTGAAGCTTTCTTT
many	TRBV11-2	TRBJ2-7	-	CASSLDSHEQYF	TGTGCCAGCAGCTTAGATTCCCACGAGCAGTACTTC
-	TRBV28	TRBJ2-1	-	CASSAGPFQFF	TGTGCCAGCAGCGCGGGACCTTTTCAGTTCTTC
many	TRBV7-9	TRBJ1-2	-	CASSLGQPGPPRGGYTF	TGTGCCAGCAGCTTAGGTCAGCCGGGCCCACCGAGGGGTGGCTACACCTTC
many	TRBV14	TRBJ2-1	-	CASSPGFPKTRNEQFF	TGTGCCAGCAGCCCCGGGTTCCCCAAAACCAGGAATGAGCAGTTCTTC
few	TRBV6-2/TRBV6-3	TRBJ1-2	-	CASSYKAGTRPTNYGYTF	TGTGCCAGCAGTTACAAAGCCGGGACTCGCCCAACTAACTATGGCTACACCTTC
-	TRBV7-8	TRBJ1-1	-	CASSSRVSEAFF	TGTGCCAGCAGCTCTAGGGTCTCTGAAGCTTTCTTT
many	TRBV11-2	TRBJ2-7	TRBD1	CASSPRGGSGGSYEQYF	TGTGCCAGCAGCCCTCGAGGGGGCAGTGGAGGCTCCTACGAGCAGTACTTC
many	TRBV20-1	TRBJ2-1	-	CSARVVTDEQFF	TGCAGTGCTAGAGTTGTCACCGATGAGCAGTTCTTC
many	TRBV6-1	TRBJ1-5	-	CASTKGQISNQPQHF	TGTGCCAGCACCAAGGGGCAGATTAGCAATCAGCCCCAGCATTTT
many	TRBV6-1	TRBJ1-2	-	CASSGFTGRYGYTF	TGTGCCAGCAGTGGCTTCACAGGGCGATATGGCTACACCTTC
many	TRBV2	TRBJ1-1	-	CASSEDPRLEAFF	TGTGCCAGCAGTGAAGACCCCCGTTTAGAAGCTTTCTTT
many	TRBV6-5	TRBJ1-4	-	CASSYTAGTSQGKLFF	TGTGCCAGCAGTTACACAGCCGGGACGTCTCAGGGAAAACTGTTTTTT
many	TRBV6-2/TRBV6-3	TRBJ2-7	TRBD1	CASSRPPDRVDEQYF	TGTGCCAGCAGCCGACCACCGGACAGGGTTGACGAGCAGTACTTC
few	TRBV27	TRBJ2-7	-	CASTIFIWSSYEQYF	TGTGCCAGCACTATATTCATATGGAGCTCCTACGAGCAGTACTTC
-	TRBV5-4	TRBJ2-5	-	CASNLKGSQETQYF	TGTGCCAGCAACCTAAAGGGAAGTCAAGAGACCCAGTACTTC
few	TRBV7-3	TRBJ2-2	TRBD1	CASSLVGRTGFGTAGELFF	TGTGCCAGCAGCTTAGTGGGACGGACAGGGTTTGGGACGGCCGGGGAGCTGTTTTTT
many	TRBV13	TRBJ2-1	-	CASSLAIRDKRGNEQFF	TGTGCCAGCAGCTTAGCCATCCGGGACAAGCGAGGCAATGAGCAGTTCTTC
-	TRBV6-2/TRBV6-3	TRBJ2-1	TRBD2	CASSYAGGPYNEQFF	TGTGCCAGCAGTTACGCGGGAGGCCCCTACAATGAGCAGTTCTTC
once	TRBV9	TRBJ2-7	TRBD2	CASSPRLAYYEQYF	TGTGCCAGCAGCCCGAGACTAGCCTACTACGAGCAGTACTTC
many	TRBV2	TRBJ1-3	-	CASSSTWGLGNTIYF	TGTGCCAGCAGCTCCACCTGGGGCCTTGGGAACACCATATATTTT
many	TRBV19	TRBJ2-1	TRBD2	CASSARRSGRDWDNEQFF	TGTGCCAGTAGTGCCCGAAGAAGCGGGAGGGACTGGGACAATGAGCAGTTCTTC